These T cell receptor beta chains were read from a single sample in a study of blood T cells in healthy people across ages. TCRdb itself ran the 5' RACE reads through MiXCR, one entry per CDR3 protein. The sample includes approximately 1,100,000 distinct CDR3 sequences, 35% to 50% of them seen just once. Sequencing used blood. Receptors were obtained from a woman between 55 and 75 years old in good health. CDR3s include the opening cysteine and the closing phenylalanine or tryptophan. Each record gives: CDR3 protein, CDR3 DNA, J gene, CDR3 length, V gene, clone size, D gene. D genes are given only for firm matches. Size tells how often a clone was seen (once, few, many) or the class of an expanded clone, and some rows leave it out.

cdr3_aa: CASSGQGVVGETQYF
cdr3_nt: TGTGCCAGCAGTGGACAGGGAGTCGTCGGAGAGACCCAGTACTTC
j_call: TRBJ2-5
cdr3_length: 15
v_call: TRBV2
clone_size: .
d_call: TRBD1

cdr3_aa: CASSSSGLAGLNEQFF
cdr3_nt: TGTGCCAGCAGCTCATCGGGACTAGCGGGCCTCAATGAGCAGTTCTTC
j_call: TRBJ2-1
cdr3_length: 16
v_call: TRBV11-2
clone_size: .
d_call: TRBD2

cdr3_aa: CSAGHNYGYTF
cdr3_nt: TGCAGCGCCGGGCACAACTATGGCTACACCTTC
j_call: TRBJ1-2
cdr3_length: 11
v_call: TRBV29-1
clone_size: few
d_call: .

cdr3_aa: CSADREELVNIQYF
cdr3_nt: TGCAGTGCGGACAGGGAAGAACTAGTGAACATTCAGTACTTC
j_call: TRBJ2-4
cdr3_length: 14
v_call: TRBV20-1
clone_size: .
d_call: TRBD1

cdr3_aa: CATSRDLWLASEETQYF
cdr3_nt: TGTGCCACCAGCAGAGATCTGTGGCTAGCTTCTGAAGAGACCCAGTACTTC
j_call: TRBJ2-5
cdr3_length: 17
v_call: TRBV15
clone_size: .
d_call: .

cdr3_aa: CASSFRDSYTEAFF
cdr3_nt: TGCGCCAGCAGCTTCCGGGACAGTTACACTGAAGCTTTCTTT
j_call: TRBJ1-1
cdr3_length: 14
v_call: TRBV5-1
clone_size: few
d_call: TRBD1

cdr3_aa: CASSHDRRGRYNQPQHF
cdr3_nt: TGTGCCAGCAGTCACGATAGGAGAGGGAGATACAATCAGCCCCAGCATTTT
j_call: TRBJ1-5
cdr3_length: 17
v_call: TRBV12-3/TRBV12-4
clone_size: .
d_call: .

cdr3_aa: CASRPTQSYGYTF
cdr3_nt: TGTGCCAGCAGGCCGACACAGAGCTATGGCTACACCTTC
j_call: TRBJ1-2
cdr3_length: 13
v_call: TRBV12-3/TRBV12-4
clone_size: few
d_call: .

cdr3_aa: CASSESQNTEAFF
cdr3_nt: TGTGCCAGCAGTGAATCACAGAACACTGAAGCTTTCTTT
j_call: TRBJ1-1
cdr3_length: 13
v_call: TRBV2
clone_size: .
d_call: .

cdr3_aa: CSARDRSSGTNEQYF
cdr3_nt: TGCAGTGCTAGAGATCGATCCAGCGGTACAAACGAGCAGTACTTC
j_call: TRBJ2-7
cdr3_length: 15
v_call: TRBV20-1
clone_size: .
d_call: .